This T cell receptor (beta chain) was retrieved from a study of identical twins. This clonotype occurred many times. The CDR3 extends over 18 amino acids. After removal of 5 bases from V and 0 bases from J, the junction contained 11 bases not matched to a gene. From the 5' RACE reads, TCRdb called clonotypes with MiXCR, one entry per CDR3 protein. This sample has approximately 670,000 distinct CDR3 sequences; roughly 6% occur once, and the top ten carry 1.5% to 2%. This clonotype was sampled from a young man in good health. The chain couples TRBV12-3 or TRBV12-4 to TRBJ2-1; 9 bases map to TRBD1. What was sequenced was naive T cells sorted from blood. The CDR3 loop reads CASSGTGNPISSYNEQFF. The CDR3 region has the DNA TGTGCCAGCAGTGGGACAGGGAACCCGATAAGCTCCTACAATGAGCAGTTCTTC.